This entry is about one T cell receptor beta chain. A single count supports this clone. No antigen is known for it. Per-base quality was not reported, and no clone a single base away is much larger than it. This record belongs to a study of blood T cell repertoires in COVID-19 (dated by TCRdb to the early 2020s). Turning to the overall study: Collaborator samples came from the United States, Italy and Spain and covered acute and convalescent phases of COVID-19. The material from the prospective study consisted of cDNA or gDNA derived from T cells, B-cell-depleted T cells, or PBMCs. Subjects who had been exposed to COVID-19, were actively infected with it, or had recovered from it provided the deeply sampled blood TCRbeta repertoires that made up the dataset. The repertoires were made available in a free public database intended to serve as a resource for research on the immune response to SARS-CoV-2. The samples were drawn from two sources: the first 160 participants of the ongoing ImmuneRACE study, and fewer than 1,500 subjects contributed by 6 global collaborators. A de-identified subject ID, COVID-19 status, age in years and sex were almost always included in the sample metadata. HLA class I and class II types, where available, came from metadata supplied by the sample provider rather than from assay-based typing. The research as a whole found: Clinical and demographic metadata were provided uncurated, with the amount varying by source and participant.

TCRbeta CDR3 regions were amplified from genomic DNA by means of the immunoSEQ Assay, a bias-controlled multiplex PCR. On the authors' methods: The number of nucleated cells in each sample was estimated from the amplification of reference gene primers within the assay. Sequence reads were collapsed and filtered to measure the absolute abundance of every unique TCRbeta CDR3 rearrangement. For each sample, productive Simpson clonality was calculated by taking the square root of Simpson's diversity index across productive rearrangements. The clones in this table, taken by TCRdb from immuneACCESS, are in-frame only. Not every clone is retained; where verified, under half of the shortfall comes from an unresolved V gene, and the cause of the rest is unknown. The V and J calls and the clone size are those of that table, but D and trimming were determined from the DNA. The sample includes 150,000 to 200,000 clones, with around nine tenths observed a single time. The ten top clones hold roughly 3.4% of the sample.

Via the germline V gene, CDR1 is ENHRY and CDR2 SYGVKD. From the cysteine up to the phenylalanine, the CDR3 has a length of 14 residues. Just CDR3 DNA is preserved here, 42 bases in frame from base 1. The trim is 6 bases for V and 2 bases for J, with a gap of 11 bases between the germline ends. Whole blood was collected in K2EDTA tubes by collaborating institutions according to the institutions' own protocols. For TCRbeta analysis, collaborator samples were shipped as frozen whole blood, as isolated PBMCs, or as DNA extracted from either sample type. The clonotype originates from a man in his 70s with acute or convalescent COVID-19. The material sequenced was peripheral blood. This chain is built from TRBV10-3 and TRBJ1-3, with no D gene named confidently. CDR3 loop: CAIRMALTGNTIYF. In nucleotides, the sequence is TGTGCCATCAGAATGGCCTTAACTGGAAACACCATATATTTT.